These T cell receptor beta chains were read from a single sample in a study of response to subunit inactivated influenza vaccine. Each CDR3 protein is one row after TCRdb ran MiXCR on the RT-PCR reads. Of about 620,000 distinct CDR3 sequences in the sample, approximately 10% are singletons; the top ten hold 9.5% to 12%. These records were also assigned to another study, of T cells expressing NK-cell markers.

The sample here was PBMCs from blood, taken on the day of vaccination. These receptors were obtained from a man aged 50 or older who received an inactivated influenza vaccine. CDR3s include the opening cysteine and the closing phenylalanine or tryptophan. A D gene is named only where the DNA matches it firmly. Only part of the rows carry a size: once, few, many, or a class if the clone is expanded.

TRBV6-5	.	.	TRBJ2-1	TGTGCCAGCAGTTACTCGATACGAGCAGCCTACAATGAGCAGTTCTTC	CASSYSIRAAYNEQFF
TRBV20-1	TRBD2	many	TRBJ2-7	TGCAGTGCTTTCGGGCCACTAGCGGGAGTAGGGCATTACTTC	CSAFGPLAGVGHYF
TRBV15	.	.	TRBJ2-1	TGTGCCACCAGCAGAGATAAATTAAATCGGAATGAGCAGTTCTTC	CATSRDKLNRNEQFF
TRBV2	TRBD1	.	TRBJ2-6	TGTGCCAGTTGGACAGGGCTCGCTGGGGCCAACGTCCTGACTTTC	CASWTGLAGANVLTF
TRBV7-2	.	few	TRBJ1-2	TGTGCCAGCATCTATTCGCGTACGGTTGGAGGCTACACCTTC	CASIYSRTVGGYTF
TRBV11-2	TRBD2	.	TRBJ2-1	TGTGCCAGCAGACCGCCTAGCGGAGTCAATGAGCAGTTCTTC	CASRPPSGVNEQFF
TRBV12-3/TRBV12-4	TRBD2	.	TRBJ2-7	TGTGCCAGCAGTTTACCCTACGGGGGGAAACCCTACGAGCAGTACTTC	CASSLPYGGKPYEQYF
TRBV9	.	few	TRBJ2-1	TGTGCCAGCAGCGGCAGGGGAACTCTCGGAGAAGTATACAATGAGCAGTTCTTC	CASSGRGTLGEVYNEQFF
TRBV11-2	.	many	TRBJ2-3	TGTGCCAGCAGCTACCCCGGGACTGGCACAGATACGCAGTATTTT	CASSYPGTGTDTQYF
TRBV4-3	.	many	TRBJ2-1	TGCGCCAGCAGCCAAGATAGAAGGAGCTCCTACAATGAGCAGTTCTTC	CASSQDRRSSYNEQFF
TRBV5-1	.	.	TRBJ2-7	TGCGCCAGCAGCTTCTCCCCCCACCCCTACGAGCAGTACTTC	CASSFSPHPYEQYF
TRBV10-3	TRBD1	.	TRBJ1-1	TGTGCCATCAATTCAGCAGGGGGCACTGAAGCTTTCTTT	CAINSAGGTEAFF
TRBV3-1	.	few	TRBJ2-5	TGTGCCAGCAGCCAAGGAGGAGGACAGCTCTGGGAGACCCAGTACTTC	CASSQGGGQLWETQYF
TRBV6-1	.	few	TRBJ2-7	TGTGCCAGCAGGACCTACCGACAGGTGGGCGAGCAGTACTTC	CASRTYRQVGEQYF
TRBV3-1	.	.	TRBJ2-3	TGTGCCAGCAGCCAAGCCCCACTAAGATCAGATACGCAGTATTTT	CASSQAPLRSDTQYF
TRBV3-1	.	.	TRBJ2-1	TGTGCCAGCAGCCAAGGTTCCTGGACGTACAATGAGCAGTTCTTC	CASSQGSWTYNEQFF
TRBV4-3	.	few	TRBJ2-3	TGCGCCAGCAGCCAAGAAGGGGGGACTAATACAGATACGCAGTATTTT	CASSQEGGTNTDTQYF
TRBV5-5	TRBD2	.	TRBJ2-3	TGTGCCAGCAGCGACGGGGTAGCGGGGATCACAGATACGCAGTATTTT	CASSDGVAGITDTQYF
TRBV7-6	.	.	TRBJ2-3	TGTGCCAGCAGCCCTAGGGAAACCGCGACAGATACGCAGTATTTT	CASSPRETATDTQYF
TRBV3-1	.	.	TRBJ1-5	TGTGCCAGCAGCCCCGGGTCCATAAATCAGCCCCAGCATTTT	CASSPGSINQPQHF
TRBV24-1	.	many	TRBJ2-2	TGTGCCACCAGTGACGGTACGAACACCGGGGAGCTGTTTTTT	CATSDGTNTGELFF
TRBV7-2	.	many	TRBJ1-4	TGTGCCAGCAGCTTAAGCGCCTCAACTAATGAAAAACTGTTTTTT	CASSLSASTNEKLFF
TRBV5-6	.	few	TRBJ2-7	TGTGCCAGCAGCTCCCCGCCAACCGGGGGGCTCTGGGAGCAGTACTTC	CASSSPPTGGLWEQYF
TRBV4-3	TRBD2	.	TRBJ2-1	TGCGCCAGCAGCCAAGATCTAGGTGGGGGGGCCTACAATGAGCAGTTCTTC	CASSQDLGGGAYNEQFF
TRBV19	.	few	TRBJ2-7	TGTGCCAGTAGTATGTTCTCGGGACACCGATCGGGAGAGCAGTACTTC	CASSMFSGHRSGEQYF
TRBV20-1	.	few	TRBJ2-1	TGCAGTGCTAGAGATCGGATCGGGTCCTACAATGAGCAGTTCTTC	CSARDRIGSYNEQFF
TRBV2	TRBD1	.	TRBJ2-5	TGTGCCAGCAGCGGACAGGGGGCGTCAGAGACCCAGTACTTC	CASSGQGASETQYF
TRBV5-8	.	few	TRBJ2-7	TGTGCCAGCAGCTTGGGGCACAATACCTACGAGCAGTACTTC	CASSLGHNTYEQYF
TRBV3-1	TRBD2	many	TRBJ2-7	TGTGCCAGCAGCTATTACGGACTAGCGGGAGTTGAGGAGCAGTACTTC	CASSYYGLAGVEEQYF
TRBV12-3/TRBV12-4	TRBD1	few	TRBJ2-7	TGTGCCAGCAAACTGGGTCCGGGACAGGGCCTCTACGAGCAGTACTTC	CASKLGPGQGLYEQYF
TRBV15	.	few	TRBJ1-6	TGTGCCACCAGCAGAGATGTGAGGGGACATTCACCCCTCCACTTT	CATSRDVRGHSPLHF
TRBV15	.	many	TRBJ2-7	TGTGCCACCAGCAGAGATCCGAGTTCCTACGAGCAGTACTTC	CATSRDPSSYEQYF